The entry that follows covers one T cell receptor beta chain sequence. No cognate antigen has been identified for it. Base qualities are not provided; no much larger clone lies one nucleotide away. The entry originates in a study of control samples from healthy donors and cancer patients (TCRdb year 2020). V is cut back by 0 bases and J by 1 base, with 6 bases in the junction unmatched. Taken from cysteine to phenylalanine, the CDR3 has 17 residues. Of all the DNA, just the CDR3 is kept, 51 bases in frame from base 1. For CDR1 and CDR2, the germline V gene (reference sequence) lists SGHNT and YYREEE. Libraries were prepared through the immunoSEQ multiplex PCR assay. The immuneACCESS repertoire file appears here via TCRdb, limited to in-frame rearrangements. These files lack a portion of the clones; in checked studies, under half of the deficit traces to unresolved V genes, and the cause of the others is not known. This sample gives approximately 150,000 clones in total; under 96% of them show up just once. Together, the top ten hold under 1.2% of the sample.

This clonotype was obtained from a woman aged 25 to 45 in good health. The V and J genes are TRBV5-4 and TRBJ2-3; the junction holds 9 bases that match TRBD1. The sample was blood. The CDR3 is CASSLANRDRGTDTQYF. The nucleotide sequence is given as TGTGCCAGCAGCTTGGCAAACCGGGACAGGGGCACAGATACGCAGTATTTT.